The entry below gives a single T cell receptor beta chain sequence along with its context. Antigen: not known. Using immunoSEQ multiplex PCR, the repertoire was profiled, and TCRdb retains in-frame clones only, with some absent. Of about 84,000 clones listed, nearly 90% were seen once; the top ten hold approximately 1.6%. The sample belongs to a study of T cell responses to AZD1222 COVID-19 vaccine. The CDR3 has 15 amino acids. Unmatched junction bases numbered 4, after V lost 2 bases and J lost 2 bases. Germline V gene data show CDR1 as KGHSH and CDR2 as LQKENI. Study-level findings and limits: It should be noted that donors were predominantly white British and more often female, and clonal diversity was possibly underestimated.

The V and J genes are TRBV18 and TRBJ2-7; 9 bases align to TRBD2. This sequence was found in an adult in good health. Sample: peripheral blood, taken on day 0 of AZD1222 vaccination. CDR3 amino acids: CASSPGSGRTYEQYF. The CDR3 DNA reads TGTGCCAGCTCACCAGGTAGCGGGAGAACCTACGAGCAGTACTTC.